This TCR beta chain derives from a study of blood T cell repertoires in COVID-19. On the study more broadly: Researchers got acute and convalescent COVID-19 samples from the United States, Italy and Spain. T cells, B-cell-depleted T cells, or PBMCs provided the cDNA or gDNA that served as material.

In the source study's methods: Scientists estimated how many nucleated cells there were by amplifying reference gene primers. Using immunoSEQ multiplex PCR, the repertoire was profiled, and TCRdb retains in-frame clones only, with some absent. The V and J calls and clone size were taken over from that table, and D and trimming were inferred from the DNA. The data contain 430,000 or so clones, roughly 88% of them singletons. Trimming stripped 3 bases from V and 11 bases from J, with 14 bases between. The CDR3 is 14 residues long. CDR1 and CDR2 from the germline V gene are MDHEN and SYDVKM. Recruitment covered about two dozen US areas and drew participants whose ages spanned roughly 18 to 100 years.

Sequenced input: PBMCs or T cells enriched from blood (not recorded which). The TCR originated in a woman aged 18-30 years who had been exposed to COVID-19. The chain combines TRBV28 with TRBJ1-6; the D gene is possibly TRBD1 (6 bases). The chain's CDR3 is CASSFGLQGPPLHF. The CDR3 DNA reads TGTGCCAGCAGTTTTGGACTCCAGGGGCCACCCCTCCACTTT.